The clone carrying this T cell receptor beta chain turned up a few times. Its antigen is as yet unknown. The PCR contained 60 Vbeta and 13 Jbeta primers. The table came from immunoSEQ multiplex PCR; TCRdb's copy has only in-frame clones and leaves some out. The repertoire holds approximately 110,000 clones, 74% seen once, with roughly 2.5% in the top ten. This CDR3 is built from 13 residues. The J segment lost 6 bases and the V segment lost 5 bases, leaving 3 bases of the junction unmatched. Germline values: CDR1 SGHAT, CDR2 FQNNGV. This specimen belongs to a study of cytomegalovirus exposure and HLA in healthy donors. Study-level points and caveats: In vitro, three CMV-associated chains proved specific for CMV antigens.

This receptor was identified in a man aged 45-60 years in good health and CMV-seropositive. The rearrangement links TRBV11-2 to TRBJ1-2; TRBD1 aligns across 10 bases. What was sequenced was PBMCs. The CDR3 nucleotides read TGTGCCAGCAGCCAGGACAGGGGGGATGGCTACACCTTC. The encoded protein is CASSQDRGDGYTF.